These T cell receptor beta chains were read from a single sample in a study of technical replicates of blood from a handful of donors. TCRdb's table, derived via immunoSEQ multiplex PCR, lists solely in-frame clones and lacks some. The sample carries approximately 75,000 clones, around 90% recorded once. The source material was T cells isolated from PBMCs. The receptors come from a human donor in good health. The CDR3 runs from the conserved cysteine through the conserved F or W. The D gene is left open where the match is weak. Where a row states a size, it is once, few, many or the class of an expanded clone; other rows omit it.

NA,TRBJ2-3,TRBV6-4,NA,CASSDILAASTDTQYF,TGTGCCAGCAGTGATATACTAGCAGCTAGCACAGATACGCAGTATTTT
NA,TRBJ1-1,TRBV5-1,NA,CASTSGENTEAFF,TGCGCCAGCACATCAGGGGAGAACACTGAAGCTTTCTTT
NA,TRBJ1-2,TRBV5-6,NA,CASSPGTTWGYTF,TGTGCCAGCAGCCCTGGGACAACTTGGGGCTACACCTTC
NA,TRBJ1-1,TRBV27,NA,CASSPGGGSNTEAFF,TGTGCCAGCAGTCCTGGGGGGGGTTCCAACACTGAAGCTTTCTTT
NA,TRBJ1-5,TRBV18,TRBD1,CASSPAGQKNQPQHF,TGTGCCAGCTCACCTGCGGGACAGAAAAATCAGCCCCAGCATTTT
NA,TRBJ2-7,TRBV30,TRBD1,CALGQELYEQYF,TGTGCGCTGGGACAGGAGCTCTACGAGCAGTACTTC
NA,TRBJ2-2,TRBV5-1,TRBD1,CASEGQGADGELFF,TGCGCCAGCGAGGGACAGGGGGCAGACGGGGAGCTGTTTTTT
NA,TRBJ2-1,TRBV27,NA,CASSLSGGWTERDNEQFF,TGTGCCAGCAGTTTATCCGGAGGTTGGACAGAGAGAGACAATGAGCAGTTCTTC
few,TRBJ2-7,TRBV9,NA,CASSVQGRDEQYF,TGTGCCAGCAGCGTTCAGGGTCGCGACGAGCAGTACTTC
NA,TRBJ2-7,TRBV10-3,NA,CAISERHDEGDEQYF,TGTGCCATCAGTGAGCGCCACGATGAAGGGGACGAGCAGTACTTC
NA,TRBJ2-1,TRBV4-2,NA,CASSQELLNEQFF,TGTGCCAGCAGCCAAGAGCTGCTAAATGAGCAGTTCTTC
NA,TRBJ2-7,TRBV6-1,TRBD1,CASTRSGTGALEQYF,TGTGCCAGCACCCGATCGGGGACAGGGGCGCTTGAGCAGTACTTC
NA,TRBJ1-1,TRBV6-5,NA,CASSYFGGDTEAFF,TGTGCCAGCAGTTACTTCGGGGGGGACACTGAAGCTTTCTTT
once,TRBJ2-3,TRBV7-8,TRBD2,CASSSTSGTSTDTQYF,TGTGCCAGCAGCTCGACTAGCGGGACTAGCACAGATACGCAGTATTTT
NA,TRBJ1-2,TRBV5-1,TRBD1,CASSLAGTGEDTF,TGCGCCAGCAGCTTGGCAGGGACAGGGGAAGACACCTTC
NA,TRBJ1-2,TRBV4-1,TRBD1,CASSQGRGPFSNYGYTF,TGCGCCAGCAGCCAAGGGAGGGGGCCCTTTTCTAACTATGGCTACACCTTC
NA,TRBJ1-3,TRBV9,NA,CASSAQVYGNTIYF,TGTGCCAGCAGCGCACAGGTTTACGGAAACACCATATATTTT
NA,TRBJ1-3,TRBV7-9,NA,CASSLDSRPISGNTIYF,TGTGCCAGCAGCTTAGATTCTAGACCGATCTCTGGAAACACCATATATTTT
NA,TRBJ1-3,TRBV28,NA,CASTGNGNTIYF,TGTGCCAGCACCGGGAATGGAAACACCATATATTTT
NA,TRBJ1-4,TRBV5-1,TRBD1,CASSTGQGGEKLFF,TGCGCCAGCAGCACCGGACAGGGGGGGGAAAAACTGTTTTTT
NA,TRBJ1-2,TRBV29-1,NA,CSVERGVNYGYTF,TGCAGCGTTGAACGGGGAGTTAACTATGGCTACACCTTC
NA,TRBJ2-7,TRBV6-4,TRBD2,CASSRGLAGAYEQYF,TGTGCCAGCAGTAGAGGACTAGCGGGTGCCTACGAGCAGTACTTC
NA,TRBJ1-2,TRBV19,TRBD1,CASKGQGNYGYTF,TGTGCCTCAAAGGGACAGGGAAACTATGGCTACACCTTC